This T cell receptor beta chain stems from a study of cytomegalovirus exposure and HLA in healthy donors. Study information: In an earlier analysis, almost 120 million unique TCR beta sequences were found from some 200 million T cells. Study results and caveats: Analysis was carried out at a later point, and it linked a missense DCLRE1C variant to TCR beta V- and J-gene trimming.

The donors, nominally healthy at sampling, likely had unrecorded immune exposures. This clone was counted a single time. Its antigen is currently unknown. The PCR was carried out with 60 Vbeta primers and 13 Jbeta primers. Data came from immunoSEQ multiplex PCR; TCRdb stores just in-frame clones and leaves some out. This sample has over 150,000 clones, with just over 75% found just once. V lost 5 bases to trimming and J lost 1 base; unmatched junction nucleotides: 3. Germline-derived CDR1 and CDR2 are MNHEY and SVGAGI. The CDR3 is 15 residues long. This chain uses TRBV6-5 with TRBJ2-5; the match to TRBD1 covers 11 bases. The sample was PBMCs. The clonotype was recovered from a woman in her sixties in good health and CMV-seropositive. CDR3 in amino acids: CASSHGQGAQETQYF. The CDR3 nucleotides read TGTGCCAGCAGTCATGGACAGGGGGCCCAAGAGACCCAGTACTTC.